This T cell receptor (beta chain) comes out of a study of cytomegalovirus exposure and HLA in healthy donors. PCR used 60 Vbeta primers and 13 Jbeta primers. TCRdb's copy holds only in-frame clones and misses some; the assay was immunoSEQ multiplex PCR. The data hold about 120,000 clones, with approximately 8.6% observed a single time. Sample: PBMCs. This sequence originates from a woman between 40 and 55 years old in good health and CMV-seropositive.

CDR3 loop: CASRPRSGGYLPEQFF. CDR3 DNA: TGTGCCAGTAGACCCCGTAGCGGGGGATATCTTCCTGAGCAGTTCTTC. The rearrangement uses TRBV19 and TRBJ2-1, with 9 nucleotides matching TRBD2. V lost 6 bases to trimming and J lost 9 bases; unmatched junction nucleotides: 15. CDR3 length: 16 amino acids. Germline assignment: CDR1 LNHDA and CDR2 SQIVND (reference sequence).